The next 26 T cell receptor beta chains were all read from a single sample in a study of control samples from healthy donors and cancer patients. Only in-frame clones appear in the TCRdb table, and some are missing; sequencing was by immunoSEQ multiplex PCR. Here the sample spans fewer than 200,000 clones, around 93% being singletons. Sequenced sample: blood. The receptors were gathered from a man aged 18 to 29 in good health.

V gene TRBV6-4 combines with J gene TRBJ2-1; either TRBD1 or TRBD2 may fit D (6 bases each). CDR3 length equals 16 residues. Trimming took off 3 bases at V and 0 bases at J, with 12 bases between the two ends. Germline CDR1 MRHNA, CDR2 SNTAGT. CDR3 nucleotide sequence: TGTGCCAGCAGTGAACTCGGGGGCAGCTCCTACAATGAGCAGTTCTTC. Protein product: CASSELGGSSYNEQFF.

The V and J genes are TRBV5-6 and TRBJ1-5; 8 bases align to TRBD1. With 0 bases clipped from V and 2 bases from J, the junction kept 7 bases outside the gene matches. The CDR3 runs to 17 residues. Germline V gene data show CDR1 as SGHDT and CDR2 as YYEEEE. The CDR3 loop is CASSLAGDRYGNQPQHF. The CDR3 DNA reads as TGTGCCAGCAGCTTGGCCGGGGACAGGTATGGCAATCAGCCCCAGCATTTT.

V and J are TRBV6-4 and TRBJ2-7; 16 positions agree with TRBD2. V gave up 6 bases and J gave up 5 bases; unmatched junction bases: 7. Germline V lookup: CDR1 MRHNA, CDR2 SNTAGT. This CDR3 is 16 amino acids long. DNA for the CDR3: TGTGCCAGCAGCCCCGGGACTAGCGGGGGGGCCGACGAGCAGTACTTC. It specifies CASSPGTSGGADEQYF.

Regarding this clone: This sample includes further DNA sequences coding for the same CDR3. J is TRBJ2-7 and V is TRBV18, with TRBD1 matching 9 bases. This CDR3 spans 15 amino acids. Trimming took 3 bases from V and 3 from J; bases not matched to a gene: 6. CDR1 is KGHSH, CDR2 LQKENI, per germline. The DNA for the CDR3 is TGTGCCAGCTCACCTCCCGGACAGGGGAGCTACGAGCAGTACTTC. Encoded protein: CASSPPGQGSYEQYF. Full variable domain (rest looked up from reference TRBV18 and TRBJ2-7): NAGVMQNPRHLVRRRGQEARLRCSPMKGHSHVYWYRQLPEEGLKFMVYLQKENIIDESGMPKERFSAEFPKEGPSILRIQQVVRGDSAAYFCASSPPGQGSYEQYFGPGTRLTVT.

The chain carries TRBV14 and TRBJ1-2; no firm D call. The germline V gene encodes CDR1 SGHDN and CDR2 FVKESK. CDR3 length equals 13 residues. V was clipped by 4 bases and J by 0 bases, with 6 bases between them. CDR3 nucleotide sequence: TGTGCCAGCAGCCGAGGGACTAACTATGGCTACACCTTC. Its translation: CASSRGTNYGYTF. The full variable domain, its missing parts supplied by reference TRBV14 and TRBJ1-2, is EAGVTQFPSHSVIEKGQTVTLRCDPISGHDNLYWYRRVMGKEIKFLLHFVKESKQDESGMPNNRFLAERTGGTYSTLKVQPAELEDSGVYFCASSRGTNYGYTFGSGTRLTVV.

The V call is TRBV7-3, the J call TRBJ2-3, with 7 bases lining up with TRBD2. V gave up 0 bases and J gave up 3 bases; unmatched junction bases: 9. The CDR3 is 17 amino acids. Germline V gives CDR1 SGHTA, CDR2 FQGTGA. The chain's CDR3 is CASSLTSGGGRTDTQYF. The CDR3 DNA sequence: TGTGCCAGCAGCTTAACGTCCGGCGGGGGTAGGACAGATACGCAGTATTTT. The entire variable domain, with the rest obtained from reference TRBV7-3 and TRBJ2-3, is as follows: GAGVSQTPSNKVTEKGKYVELRCDPISGHTALYWYRQSLGQGPEFLIYFQGTGAADDSGLPNDRFFAVRPEGSVSTLKIQRTERGDSAVYLCASSLTSGGGRTDTQYFGPGTRLTVL.

The chain employs TRBV7-2 and TRBJ2-3; TRBD2 aligns across 9 bases. The trim removed 2 bases at V and 2 bases at J, leaving 5 bases unmatched. Germline loops: CDR1 SGHTA, CDR2 FQGNSA. This CDR3 is built from 16 residues. The CDR3 sequence is CASSLRIAGDTDTQYF. DNA of the CDR3: TGTGCCAGCAGCTTAAGAATAGCGGGGGACACAGATACGCAGTATTTT.

The chain employs TRBV7-6 and TRBJ2-3, with TRBD2 identical over 7 bases. Germline V gene sequence: CDR1 SGHVS, CDR2 FNYEAQ. The CDR3 is made up of 16 amino acids. Trimming removed 0 bases from V and 0 bases from J; junction bases left unmatched: 3. As DNA, the CDR3 is TGTGCCAGCAGCTTAGCGCCCGGGGGGAGCACAGATACGCAGTATTTT. Translating gives CASSLAPGGSTDTQYF.

The chain recombines TRBV7-3 with TRBJ2-7, with 7 bases fitting TRBD1. J lost 4 bases, V lost 8 bases, and 5 bases had no gene match. From germline, CDR1 is SGHTA and CDR2 FQGTGA. The CDR3 extends over 12 amino acids. In nucleotides, the CDR3 is TGTGCCAGCCTTAGACAGGGTTACGAGCAGTACTTC. It specifies CASLRQGYEQYF.

The rearrangement links TRBV30 to TRBJ2-5; D may correspond to TRBD1 or TRBD2 (5 bases each). The germline CDR1 and CDR2 sequences are GTSNPN and SVGIG (reference sequence). The germline V and J ends were trimmed by 3 bases and 5 bases, with 13 bases remaining between them. The length of the CDR3 is 13 residues. CDR3: CAWSREWGETQYF. Here the CDR3 DNA reads TGTGCCTGGAGCCGAGAGTGGGGGGAGACCCAGTACTTC.

This sequence joins TRBV11-1 and TRBJ1-1; TRBD1 might be the D (6 bases). The CDR3 is 15 amino acids. Germline CDR1 reads SGHAT; CDR2 reads FQDESV (reference sequence). Trimming left V 5 bases short and J 1 base short, with 14 bases between. In DNA, the CDR3 is TGTGCCAGCAGCCCCTTTCTGGACAGGAACACTGAAGCTTTCTTT. Amino acid sequence: CASSPFLDRNTEAFF.

The chain carries TRBV20-1 and TRBJ1-1, with D perhaps matching TRBD1 (6 bases). Germline CDR1 and CDR2: DFQATT and SNEGSKA (reference sequence). With 3 bases removed from V and 8 bases from J, the gap between germline ends came to 13 bases. This CDR3 region has 12 residues. This chain's CDR3 is CSASRGGSEAFF. The CDR3 DNA reads as TGCAGTGCTAGTCGTGGGGGCAGCGAAGCTTTCTTT.

This sequence joins TRBV27 and TRBJ1-6, with D unresolved. V was shortened by 4 bases and J by 0 bases, with 4 bases between the two germline ends. Germline-derived CDR1 and CDR2 are MNHEY and SMNVEV (reference sequence). The CDR3 covers 14 residues. The CDR3 loop is CASSSSSYNSPLHF. The CDR3 nucleotides are TGTGCCAGCAGTTCAAGCTCCTATAATTCACCCCTCCACTTT.

The J gene is TRBJ1-1, the V gene TRBV5-1, with 7 bases lining up with TRBD1. CDR3 length: 16 amino acids. Germline V gene data show CDR1 as SGHRS and CDR2 as YFSETQ. J gave up 0 bases and V 4 bases, and 9 bases lay outside the gene matches. The CDR3 coding sequence is TGCGCCAGCAGCCTTAACTCGGGACAGCTGAACACTGAAGCTTTCTTT. Translation: CASSLNSGQLNTEAFF.

The chain couples TRBV30 to TRBJ2-3; 7 bases match TRBD2. V shed 6 bases and J 4 bases; nucleotides not matched to a gene: 7. The CDR3 extends over 13 amino acids. Germline lookup yields CDR1 GTSNPN and CDR2 SVGIG (reference sequence). The CDR3: CACDGGYSDTQYF. In DNA, the CDR3 is TGTGCCTGTGACGGGGGGTATTCAGATACGCAGTATTTT. Filled out from reference TRBV30 and TRBJ2-3, the complete variable domain reads SQTIHQWPATLVQPVGSPLSLECTVEGTSNPNLYWYRQAAGRGLQLLFYSVGIGQISSEVPQNLSASRPQDRQFILSSKKLLLSDSGFYLCACDGGYSDTQYFGPGTRLTVL.

Here the CDR3 reads CASSFAGREKLFF. In DNA form, the CDR3 reads TGTGCCAGTAGTTTTGCCGGACGGGAAAAACTGTTTTTT. This chain connects TRBV19 to TRBJ1-4, with D unclear. Trimming cost V 5 bases and J 8 bases, with 12 bases left between them. Germline values: CDR1 LNHDA, CDR2 SQIVND (reference sequence). The CDR3 runs to 13 residues.

The chain couples TRBV27 to TRBJ1-1; 9 bases fit TRBD1. Germline values: CDR1 MNHEY, CDR2 SMNVEV (reference sequence). V lost 6 bases and J lost 3; bases outside the gene matches: 11. The length of the CDR3 is 16 residues. The CDR3, as DNA: TGTGCCAGCAGCCCCCGTCGGGACAGGGAACACACTGAAGCTTTCTTT. Protein: CASSPRRDREHTEAFF.

V usage is TRBV6-5 and J usage is TRBJ2-2; maybe TRBD1 (5 bases). The CDR3 runs to 15 residues. The germline V and J ends were trimmed by 0 bases and 3 bases, with 8 bases remaining between them. Germline lookup yields CDR1 MNHEY and CDR2 SVGAGI. CDR3 in DNA: TGTGCCAGCAGTTACTCGATAGGGGACACCGGGGAGCTGTTTTTT. Translated, it gives CASSYSIGDTGELFF.

The chain couples TRBV6-5 to TRBJ1-2, with 9 bases fitting TRBD1. After removal of 10 bases from V and 3 bases from J, the junction contained 9 bases not matched to a gene. Germline CDR1 MNHEY, CDR2 SVGAGI. The CDR3 loop spans 14 amino acids. CDR3 in amino acids: CATRTGAAHYGYTF. The CDR3 bases are TGTGCCACCCGGACAGGGGCAGCCCACTATGGCTACACCTTC.

J is TRBJ1-3 and V is TRBV30; 7 nucleotides align to TRBD1. CDR3 length: 17 residues. V shed 2 bases and J 0 bases; nucleotides not matched to a gene: 10. CDR1 GTSNPN and CDR2 SVGIG come from the germline V gene (reference sequence). The CDR3 sequence: CAWSLQGPTFSGNTIYF. The CDR3 nucleotides are TGTGCCTGGAGTCTACAGGGGCCAACCTTCTCTGGAAACACCATATATTTT.

The chain combines TRBV4-1 with TRBJ1-3; tentatively, D is TRBD1 (6 bases). The CDR3 has 16 residues. In germline, CDR1 is MGHRA, CDR2 YSYEKL. V was cut by 4 bases and J by 4 bases, with 17 bases left in between. DNA of the CDR3: TGCGCCAGCAGCCGATTCAGGGAGGGGGAGGGAAACACCATATATTTT. It is translated as CASSRFREGEGNTIYF.

The CDR3 nucleotides read TGTGCCAGCAGTTTAGGTATGGGATCACCCCTCCACTTT. This translates into CASSLGMGSPLHF. The chain combines TRBV28 with TRBJ1-6; no definite D call. This CDR3 has 13 amino acids. From germline, CDR1 is MDHEN and CDR2 SYDVKM. Trimming removed 2 bases from V and 10 bases from J, with 9 bases in between.

This clone came up once. The rearrangement uses TRBV15 and TRBJ1-4; D not certain. Between the trimmed V and J ends, which lost 1 base and 8 bases, there was a span of 11 bases. The CDR3 totals 14 residues. From germline, CDR1 is LNHNV and CDR2 YYDKDF (reference sequence). CDR3 DNA sequence: TGTGCCACCAGCAGAGGCTCCCCTTACGAAAAACTGTTTTTT. This gives the protein CATSRGSPYEKLFF. Drawing the rest from reference TRBV15 and TRBJ1-4, the complete variable domain is DAMVIQNPRYQVTQFGKPVTLSCSQTLNHNVMYWYQQKSSQAPKLLFHYYDKDFNNEADTPDNFQSRRPNTSFCFLDIRSPGLGDTAMYLCATSRGSPYEKLFFGSGTQLSVL.

V usage is TRBV28 and J usage is TRBJ1-5; no clear D gene. Germline V lookup: CDR1 MDHEN, CDR2 SYDVKM. The ends were cut back, 2 bases at V and 12 bases at J, with 14 bases in the middle. The CDR3 is 13 residues long. The CDR3 loop is CASSLSIGRSQHF. CDR3 DNA: TGTGCCAGCAGTTTAAGTATCGGCAGGAGCCAGCATTTT.

The V and J genes are TRBV2 and TRBJ2-7; TRBD1 might be the D (6 bases). CDR1 is SNHLY and CDR2 is FYNNEI in the germline V gene. The CDR3 loop spans 15 amino acids. V lost 3 bases and J lost 2, with 14 bases in between. This CDR3 reads CASSDAGQTTYEQYF. In DNA, the CDR3 is TGTGCCAGCAGTGACGCTGGACAGACGACCTACGAGCAGTACTTC.

The chain is built from TRBV12-5 and TRBJ2-3; tentative D call: TRBD1 (8 bases). Between the trimmed V and J ends, which lost 0 bases and 4 bases, there was a span of 17 bases. Germline loops: CDR1 LGHNT, CDR2 FRNRAP. The CDR3 has 17 amino acids. The CDR3: CASGLVKHTGGADTQYF. The CDR3 DNA is TGTGCTAGTGGTTTGGTAAAGCATACAGGGGGGGCAGATACGCAGTATTTT. The variable domain in full, completed from reference TRBV12-5 and TRBJ2-3, reads DARVTQTPRHKVTEMGQEVTMRCQPILGHNTVFWYRQTMMQGLELLAYFRNRAPLDDSGMPKDRFSAEMPDATLATLKIQPSEPRDSAVYFCASGLVKHTGGADTQYFGPGTRLTVL.